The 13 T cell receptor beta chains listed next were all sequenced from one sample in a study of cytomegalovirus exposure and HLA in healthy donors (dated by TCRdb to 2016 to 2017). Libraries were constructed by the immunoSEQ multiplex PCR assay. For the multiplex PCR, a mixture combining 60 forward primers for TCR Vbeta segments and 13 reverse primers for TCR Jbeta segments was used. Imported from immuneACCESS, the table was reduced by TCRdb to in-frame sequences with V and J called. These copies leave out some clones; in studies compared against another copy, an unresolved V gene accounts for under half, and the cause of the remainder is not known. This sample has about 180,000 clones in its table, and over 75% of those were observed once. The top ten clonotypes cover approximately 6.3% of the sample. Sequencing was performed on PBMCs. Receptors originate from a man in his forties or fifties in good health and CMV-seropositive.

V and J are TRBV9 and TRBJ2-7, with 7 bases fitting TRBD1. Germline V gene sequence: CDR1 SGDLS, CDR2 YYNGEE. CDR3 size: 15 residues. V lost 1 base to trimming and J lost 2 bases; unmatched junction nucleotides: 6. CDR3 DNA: TGTGCCAGCAGCGTAAAGACAGGGACCCCCTACGAGCAGTACTTC. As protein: CASSVKTGTPYEQYF.

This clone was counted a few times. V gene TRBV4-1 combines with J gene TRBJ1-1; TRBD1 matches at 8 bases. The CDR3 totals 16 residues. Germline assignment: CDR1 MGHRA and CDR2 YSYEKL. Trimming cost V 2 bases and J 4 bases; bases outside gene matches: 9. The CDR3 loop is CASSQYKGQGSTEAFF. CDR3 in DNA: TGCGCCAGCAGCCAATATAAAGGACAGGGTTCCACTGAAGCTTTCTTT.

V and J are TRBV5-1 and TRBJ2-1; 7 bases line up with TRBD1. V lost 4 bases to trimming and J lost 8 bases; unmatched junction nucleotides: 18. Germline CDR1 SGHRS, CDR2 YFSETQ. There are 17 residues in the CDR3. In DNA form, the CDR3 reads TGCGCCAGCAGCCAACCGACAGGGCCCCCCTCGTACGATGAGCAGTTCTTC. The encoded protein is CASSQPTGPPSYDEQFF.

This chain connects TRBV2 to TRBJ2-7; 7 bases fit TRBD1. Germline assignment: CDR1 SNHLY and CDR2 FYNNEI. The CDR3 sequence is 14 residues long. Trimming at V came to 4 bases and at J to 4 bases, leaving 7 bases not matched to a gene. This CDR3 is CASSAWDRPYEQYF. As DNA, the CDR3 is TGTGCCAGCAGTGCCTGGGACAGACCGTACGAGCAGTACTTC.

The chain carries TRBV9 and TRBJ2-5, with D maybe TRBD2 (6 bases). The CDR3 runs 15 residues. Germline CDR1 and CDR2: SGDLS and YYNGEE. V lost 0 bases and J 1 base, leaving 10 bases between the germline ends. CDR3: CASSVEGGTQETQYF. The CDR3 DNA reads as TGTGCCAGCAGCGTAGAGGGCGGGACCCAAGAGACCCAGTACTTC.

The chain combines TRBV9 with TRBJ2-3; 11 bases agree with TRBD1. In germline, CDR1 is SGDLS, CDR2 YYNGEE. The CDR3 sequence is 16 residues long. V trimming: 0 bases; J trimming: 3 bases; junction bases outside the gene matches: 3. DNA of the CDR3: TGTGCCAGCAGCGTAGGGGGGACAGGGGGGACAGATACGCAGTATTTT. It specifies CASSVGGTGGTDTQYF.

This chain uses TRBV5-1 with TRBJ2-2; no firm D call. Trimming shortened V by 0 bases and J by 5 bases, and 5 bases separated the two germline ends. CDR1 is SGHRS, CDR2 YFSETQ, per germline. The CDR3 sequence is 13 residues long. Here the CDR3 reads CASSLGSTGELFF. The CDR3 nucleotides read TGCGCCAGCAGCTTGGGTAGTACCGGGGAGCTGTTTTTT. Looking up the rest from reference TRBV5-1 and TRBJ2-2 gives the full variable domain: KAGVTQTPRYLIKTRGQQVTLSCSPISGHRSVSWYQQTPGQGLQFLFEYFSETQRNKGNFPGRFSGRQFSNSRSEMNVSTLELGDSALYLCASSLGSTGELFFGEGSRLTVL.

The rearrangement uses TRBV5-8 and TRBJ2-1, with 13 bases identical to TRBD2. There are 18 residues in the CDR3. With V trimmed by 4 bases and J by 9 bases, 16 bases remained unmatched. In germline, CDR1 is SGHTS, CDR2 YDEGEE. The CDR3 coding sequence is TGTGCCAGCAGCCCGGACCCTTGGACTAGCGGGAGAGGGGGTGAGCAGTTCTTC. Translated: CASSPDPWTSGRGGEQFF.

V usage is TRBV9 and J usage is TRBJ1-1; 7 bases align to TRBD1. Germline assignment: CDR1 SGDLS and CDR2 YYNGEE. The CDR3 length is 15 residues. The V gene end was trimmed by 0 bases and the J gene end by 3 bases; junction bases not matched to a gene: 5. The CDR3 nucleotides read TGTGCCAGCAGCGTAGACGGCAGGGGGGACACTGAAGCTTTCTTT. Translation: CASSVDGRGDTEAFF.

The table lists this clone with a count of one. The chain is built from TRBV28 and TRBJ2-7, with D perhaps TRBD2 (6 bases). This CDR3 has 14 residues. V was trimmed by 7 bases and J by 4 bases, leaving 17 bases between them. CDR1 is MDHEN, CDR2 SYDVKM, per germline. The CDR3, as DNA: TGTGCCAGCATTGGCCCAGGAGGGCTTTACGAGCAGTACTTC. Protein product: CASIGPGGLYEQYF. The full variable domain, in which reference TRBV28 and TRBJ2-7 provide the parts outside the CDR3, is DVKVTQSSRYLVKRTGEKVFLECVQDMDHENMFWYRQDPGLGLRLIYFSYDVKMKEKGDIPEGYSVSREKKERFSLILESASTNQTSMYLCASIGPGGLYEQYFGPGTRLTVT.

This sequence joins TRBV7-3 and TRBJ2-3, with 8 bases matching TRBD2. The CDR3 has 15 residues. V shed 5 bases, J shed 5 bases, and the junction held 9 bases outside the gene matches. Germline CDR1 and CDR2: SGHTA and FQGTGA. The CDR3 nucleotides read TGTGCCAGCAGCCCACAATCCGCGGGAGGAGATACGCAGTATTTT. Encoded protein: CASSPQSAGGDTQYF.

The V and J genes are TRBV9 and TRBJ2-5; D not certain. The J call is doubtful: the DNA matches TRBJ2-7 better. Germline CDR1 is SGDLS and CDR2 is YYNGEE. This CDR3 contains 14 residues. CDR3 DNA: TGTGCCAGCAGCGCTCGGGTGGTAGAGAGCGAGCAGTACTTC. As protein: CASSARVVESEQYF.

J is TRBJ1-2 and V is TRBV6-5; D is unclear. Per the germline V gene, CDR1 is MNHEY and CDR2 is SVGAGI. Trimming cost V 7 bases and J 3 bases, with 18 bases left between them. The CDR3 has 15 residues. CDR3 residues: CASTQLDSSYYGYTF. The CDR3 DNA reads TGTGCCAGCACCCAGCTTGACTCTTCTTACTATGGCTACACCTTC.